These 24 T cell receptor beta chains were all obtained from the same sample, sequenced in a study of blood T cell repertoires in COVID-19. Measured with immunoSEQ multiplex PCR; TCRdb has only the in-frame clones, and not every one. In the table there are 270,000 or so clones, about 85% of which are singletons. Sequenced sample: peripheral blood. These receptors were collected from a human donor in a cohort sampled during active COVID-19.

The CDR3 nucleotides are TGTGCCAGTACCCCAGCGGGGGGCAGAACCAAAAACATTCAGTACTTC. Translating it yields CASTPAGGRTKNIQYF. The J gene is TRBJ2-4, the V gene TRBV19, with 9 bases aligning to TRBD2. The V gene's germline CDR1 is LNHDA and CDR2 SQIVND (reference sequence). Trimming took 7 bases from V and 2 from J; bases not matched to a gene: 9. The CDR3 loop spans 16 amino acids.

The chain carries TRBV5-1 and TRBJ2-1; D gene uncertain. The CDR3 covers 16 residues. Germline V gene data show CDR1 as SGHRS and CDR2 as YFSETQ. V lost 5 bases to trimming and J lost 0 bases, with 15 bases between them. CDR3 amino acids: CASRNGAPSSYNEQFF. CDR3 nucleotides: TGCGCCAGCAGGAATGGAGCGCCAAGCTCCTACAATGAGCAGTTCTTC.

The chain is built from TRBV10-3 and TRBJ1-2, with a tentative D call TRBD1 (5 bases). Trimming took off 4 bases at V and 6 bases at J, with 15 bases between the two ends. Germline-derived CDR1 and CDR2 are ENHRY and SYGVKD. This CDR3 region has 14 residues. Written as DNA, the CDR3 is TGTGCCATCAGTGGCGGAGGGACTGGGCATGGCTACACCTTC. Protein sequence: CAISGGGTGHGYTF.

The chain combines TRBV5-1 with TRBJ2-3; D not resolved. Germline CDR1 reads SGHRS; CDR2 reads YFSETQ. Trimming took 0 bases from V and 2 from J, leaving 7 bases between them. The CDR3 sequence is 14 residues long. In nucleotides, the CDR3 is TGCGCCAGCAGCTTGGCCCTAACCACAGATACGCAGTATTTT. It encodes CASSLALTTDTQYF.

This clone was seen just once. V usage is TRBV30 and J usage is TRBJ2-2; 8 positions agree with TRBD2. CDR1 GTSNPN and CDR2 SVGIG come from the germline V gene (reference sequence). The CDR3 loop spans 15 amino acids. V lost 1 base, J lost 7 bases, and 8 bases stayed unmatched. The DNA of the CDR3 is TGTGCCTGGAGTGGCGGGGGGCGAACCTTCGGGGAGCTGTTTTTT. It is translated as CAWSGGGRTFGELFF.

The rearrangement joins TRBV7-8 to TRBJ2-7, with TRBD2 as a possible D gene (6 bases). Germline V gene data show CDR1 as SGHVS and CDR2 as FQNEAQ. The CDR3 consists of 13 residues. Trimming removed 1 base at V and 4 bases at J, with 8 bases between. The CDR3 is CASSLGLAYEQYF. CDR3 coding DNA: TGTGCCAGCAGCTTAGGGCTAGCGTACGAGCAGTACTTC. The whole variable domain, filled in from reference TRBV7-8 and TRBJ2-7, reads GAGVSQSPRYKVAKRGQDVALRCDPISGHVSLFWYQQALGQGPEFLTYFQNEAQLDKSGLPSDRFFAERPEGSVSTLKIQRTQQEDSAVYLCASSLGLAYEQYFGPGTRLTVT.

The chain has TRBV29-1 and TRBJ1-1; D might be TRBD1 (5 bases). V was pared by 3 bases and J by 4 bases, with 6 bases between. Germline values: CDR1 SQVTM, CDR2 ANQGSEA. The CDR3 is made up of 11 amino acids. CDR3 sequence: CSVDRATEAFF. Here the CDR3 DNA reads TGCAGCGTTGACAGGGCCACTGAAGCTTTCTTT.

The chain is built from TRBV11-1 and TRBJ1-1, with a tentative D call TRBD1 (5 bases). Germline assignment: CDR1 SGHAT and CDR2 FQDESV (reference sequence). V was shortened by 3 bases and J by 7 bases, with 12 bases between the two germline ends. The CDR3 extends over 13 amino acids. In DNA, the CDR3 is TGTGCCAGCAGCTTTTTGGGGCCCGGTGAAGCTTTCTTT. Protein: CASSFLGPGEAFF.

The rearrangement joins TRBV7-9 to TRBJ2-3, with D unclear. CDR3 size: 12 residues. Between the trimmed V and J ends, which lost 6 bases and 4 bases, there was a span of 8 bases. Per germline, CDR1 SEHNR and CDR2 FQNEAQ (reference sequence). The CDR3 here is CASRYSADTQYF. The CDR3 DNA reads TGTGCCAGCAGGTATTCAGCAGATACGCAGTATTTT.

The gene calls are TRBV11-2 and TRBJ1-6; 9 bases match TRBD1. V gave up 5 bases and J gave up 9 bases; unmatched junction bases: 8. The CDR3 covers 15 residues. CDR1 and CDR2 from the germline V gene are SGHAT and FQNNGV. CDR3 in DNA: TGTGCCAGCAGCCCACGACAGGGGGGCAGTTCACCCCTCCACTTT. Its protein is CASSPRQGGSSPLHF.

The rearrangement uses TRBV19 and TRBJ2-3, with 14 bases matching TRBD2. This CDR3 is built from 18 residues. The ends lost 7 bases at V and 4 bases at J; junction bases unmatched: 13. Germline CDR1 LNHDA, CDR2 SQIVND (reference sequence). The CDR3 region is CASTPNAGTSGSPDTQYF. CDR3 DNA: TGTGCCAGTACCCCCAACGCCGGGACTAGCGGGAGTCCAGATACGCAGTATTTT.

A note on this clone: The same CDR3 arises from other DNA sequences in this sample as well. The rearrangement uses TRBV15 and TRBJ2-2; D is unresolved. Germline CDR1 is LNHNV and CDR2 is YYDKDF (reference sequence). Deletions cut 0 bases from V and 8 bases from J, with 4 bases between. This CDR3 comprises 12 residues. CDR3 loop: CATSRELGELFF. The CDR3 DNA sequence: TGTGCCACCAGCAGAGAATTAGGGGAGCTGTTTTTT.

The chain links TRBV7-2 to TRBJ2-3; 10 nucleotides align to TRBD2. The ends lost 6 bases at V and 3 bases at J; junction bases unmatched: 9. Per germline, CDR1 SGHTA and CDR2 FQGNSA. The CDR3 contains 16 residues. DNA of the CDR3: TGTGCCAGCAGTCCACCGGGACTAGCGATTACAGATACGCAGTATTTT. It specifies CASSPPGLAITDTQYF.

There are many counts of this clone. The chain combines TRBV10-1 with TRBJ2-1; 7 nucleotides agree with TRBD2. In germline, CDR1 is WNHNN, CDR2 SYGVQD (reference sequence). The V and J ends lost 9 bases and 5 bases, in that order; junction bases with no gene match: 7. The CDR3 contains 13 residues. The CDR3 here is CASLRLADNEQFF. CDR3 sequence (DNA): TGCGCCAGTCTCCGGCTAGCGGACAATGAGCAGTTCTTC.

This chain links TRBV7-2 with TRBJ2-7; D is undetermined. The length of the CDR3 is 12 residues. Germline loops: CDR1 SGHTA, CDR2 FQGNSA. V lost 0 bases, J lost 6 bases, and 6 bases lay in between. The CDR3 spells CASSLAWAEQYF. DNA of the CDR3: TGTGCCAGCAGCTTAGCGTGGGCCGAGCAGTACTTC.

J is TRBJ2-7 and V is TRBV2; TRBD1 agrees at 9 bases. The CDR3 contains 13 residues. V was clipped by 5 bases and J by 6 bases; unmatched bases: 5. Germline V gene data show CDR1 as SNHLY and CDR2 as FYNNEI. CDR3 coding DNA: TGTGCCAGCAGTTGGACAGGGGTGGTCGAGCAGTACTTC. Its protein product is CASSWTGVVEQYF.

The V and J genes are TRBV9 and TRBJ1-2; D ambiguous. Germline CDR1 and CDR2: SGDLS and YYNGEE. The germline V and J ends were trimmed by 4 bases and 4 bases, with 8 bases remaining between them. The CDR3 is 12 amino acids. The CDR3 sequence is CASSPGSYGYTF. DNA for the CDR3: TGTGCCAGCAGCCCAGGATCCTATGGCTACACCTTC.

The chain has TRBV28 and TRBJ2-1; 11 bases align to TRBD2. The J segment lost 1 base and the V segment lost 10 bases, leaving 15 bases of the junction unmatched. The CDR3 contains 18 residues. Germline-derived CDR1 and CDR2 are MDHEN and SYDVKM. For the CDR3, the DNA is TGTGCCATCATTCCGGGACTAGCGGAACAAACTTCCTACAATGAGCAGTTCTTC. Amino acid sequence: CAIIPGLAEQTSYNEQFF.

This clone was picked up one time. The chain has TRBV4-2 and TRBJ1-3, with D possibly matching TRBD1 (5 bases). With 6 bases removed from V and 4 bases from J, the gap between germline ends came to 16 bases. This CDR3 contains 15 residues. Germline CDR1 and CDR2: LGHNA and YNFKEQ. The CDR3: CASSWDFDGGNTIYF. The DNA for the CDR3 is TGTGCCAGCAGTTGGGACTTCGACGGGGGAAACACCATATATTTT.

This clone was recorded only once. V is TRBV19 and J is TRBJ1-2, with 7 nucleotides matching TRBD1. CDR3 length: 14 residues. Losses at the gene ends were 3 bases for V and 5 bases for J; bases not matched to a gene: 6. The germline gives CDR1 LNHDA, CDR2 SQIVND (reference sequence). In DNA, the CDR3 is TGTGCCAGTAGTATTTTAGCAGGGGGATATGGCTACACCTTC. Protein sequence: CASSILAGGYGYTF.

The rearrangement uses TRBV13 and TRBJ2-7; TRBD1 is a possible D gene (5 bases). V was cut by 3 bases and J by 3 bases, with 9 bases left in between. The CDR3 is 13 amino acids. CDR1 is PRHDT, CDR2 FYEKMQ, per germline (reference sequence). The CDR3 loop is CASSFQRGYEQYF. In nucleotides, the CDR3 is TGTGCCAGCAGCTTCCAAAGGGGCTACGAGCAGTACTTC.

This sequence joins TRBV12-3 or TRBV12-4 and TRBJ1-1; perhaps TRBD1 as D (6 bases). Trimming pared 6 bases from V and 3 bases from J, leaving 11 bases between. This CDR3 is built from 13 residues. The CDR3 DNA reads TGTGCCAGCAGGCAGGGGTTGGACACTGAAGCTTTCTTT. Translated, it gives CASRQGLDTEAFF.

The CDR3 reads CASSAASVVTGELFF. The CDR3 DNA follows: TGTGCCAGCAGCGCCGCTAGCGTGGTGACCGGGGAGCTGTTTTTT. The rearrangement uses TRBV7-2 and TRBJ2-2; possible D gene TRBD2, 6 bases. V shed 5 bases and J shed 5 bases, with 15 bases lying between them. CDR3 size: 15 residues. The germline gives CDR1 SGHTA, CDR2 FQGNSA.

CDR3 nucleotides: TGCGCCAGCAGCCACAGACTACAGTTCTCTGGGGCCAACGTCCTGACTTTC. Protein sequence: CASSHRLQFSGANVLTF. J is TRBJ2-6 and V is TRBV4-3, with a weak D call TRBD2 (5 bases). With 3 bases removed from V and 0 bases from J, the gap between germline ends came to 12 bases. Germline CDR1 and CDR2: LGHNA and YSLEER. The CDR3 has 17 residues.